Each of the 26 T cell receptor beta chains below was sequenced from the same sample in a study of CXCR3-negative and CXCR3-positive naive CD8 T cells. The study made its TRB cDNA libraries by 5' RACE, adding UMI labels. TCRdb reanalyzed the 5' RACE reads, giving one entry per CDR3 protein sequence and no DNA. The ten top clones account for about 0.71%, within a sample of under 75,000 distinct CDR3 sequences. Their recognized antigens are unknown. Overall study results and limits: TRB CDR3s of CXCR3-positive naive cells were more hydrophobic than those of CXCR3-negative naive cells.

The sequencing input was naive CXCR3+ CD8+ T cells from blood. The sample's subset: CD45RO-CCR7+CD27+CD95- naive CD8+ T cells expressing CXCR3 (TNR3+). The receptors originated from a human donor in good health. Some clones in this sample may be carry-over from other donors' samples.

The chain uses TRBV29-1 and TRBJ2-1; as DNA is missing, the TRBD2 call by TCRdb cannot be tested. Germline values: CDR1 SQVTM, CDR2 ANQGSEA. This CDR3 region has 16 residues. The CDR3 sequence: CSVESGGRSSYNEQFF.

This sequence joins TRBV27 and TRBJ1-5. CDR3 length: 16 residues. Per germline, CDR1 MNHEY and CDR2 SMNVEV (reference sequence). CDR3 sequence reads: CASSLSGQYSNQPQHF.

This chain uses TRBV6-2 or TRBV6-3 with TRBJ2-5; there is no DNA to check the TCRdb D call of TRBD1. Looked up from germline, CDR1 is MNHEY and CDR2 is SVGEGT. There are 19 residues in the CDR3. The chain's CDR3 is CASSYQLSAGQITAETQYF.

The chain carries TRBV14 and TRBJ2-7; TCRdb names TRBD1, which stays unverified in the absence of DNA. The CDR3 totals 15 residues. Germline values: CDR1 SGHDN, CDR2 FVKESK. CDR3 residues: CASSQGQGGTYEQYF.

The CDR3 reads CASSQDRTSGVVDTQYF. V and J are TRBV4-3 and TRBJ2-3; TCRdb returns TRBD2, unconfirmable since there is no DNA. This CDR3 spans 17 amino acids. Germline CDR1 is LGHNA and CDR2 is YSLEER.

This rearrangement joins TRBV7-6 to TRBJ2-5; TCRdb selects TRBD1, and the lack of DNA leaves this call unchecked. The CDR3 totals 16 residues. Germline CDR1 SGHVS, CDR2 FNYEAQ. CDR3 loop: CASSLASRGLQETQYF.

V and J are TRBV7-6 and TRBJ2-7; as DNA is missing, the TRBD2 call by TCRdb cannot be tested. Per germline, CDR1 SGHVS and CDR2 FNYEAQ. This CDR3 is built from 15 residues. This CDR3 is CASSLGSGEIYEQYF.

This chain connects TRBV6-4 to TRBJ2-7; checking the TCRdb D call of TRBD1 is not possible without DNA. Germline CDR1 is MRHNA and CDR2 is SNTAGT. This CDR3 region has 13 residues. This CDR3 is CASSDNRGAEQYF.

The gene calls are TRBV7-6 and TRBJ2-2; with no DNA, the TCRdb D assignment of TRBD2 cannot be verified. In germline, CDR1 is SGHVS, CDR2 FNYEAQ. The CDR3 runs to 17 residues. The CDR3 sequence is CASTPTSGGPNTGELFF.

The J gene is TRBJ2-3, the V gene TRBV7-3. The CDR3 is made up of 19 amino acids. Germline V CDR1 and CDR2: SGHTA, FQGTGA. The CDR3 sequence: CASSLTNDGLGLGTDTQYF.

The chain carries TRBV7-9 and TRBJ2-7; the D call from TCRdb, TRBD2, cannot be confirmed without DNA. The CDR3 is made up of 12 amino acids. Germline CDR1 reads SEHNR; CDR2 reads FQNEAQ (reference sequence). CDR3 amino acids: CASSLDGGLEHF.

The rearrangement uses TRBV20-1 and TRBJ2-1; TCRdb lists TRBD1, though no DNA is available to test this call. Germline-derived CDR1 and CDR2 are DFQATT and SNEGSKA (reference sequence). The CDR3 runs 15 residues. The chain's CDR3 is CSAPTDRGSDNEQFF.

The chain carries TRBV6-2 or TRBV6-3 and TRBJ2-7. CDR1 and CDR2 from the germline V gene are MNHEY and SVGEGT. The CDR3 loop spans 15 amino acids. CDR3 sequence: CASSYQRLGSYEQYF.

The V and J genes are TRBV5-5 and TRBJ1-1; as DNA is missing, the TRBD1 call by TCRdb cannot be tested. This CDR3 contains 16 residues. Per germline, CDR1 SGHKS and CDR2 YYEKEE (reference sequence). This CDR3 reads CASSFAKGQGNTEAFF.

V gene TRBV7-9 combines with J gene TRBJ1-2; the TRBD1 assignment by TCRdb is unverifiable without DNA. Germline V gene sequence: CDR1 SEHNR, CDR2 FQNEAQ (reference sequence). The CDR3 consists of 15 residues. The CDR3 region is CASSSITGPGYGYTF.

The rearrangement uses TRBV6-6 and TRBJ2-1; TCRdb's D call, TRBD1, is unchecked because there is no DNA. Per germline, CDR1 MNHNY and CDR2 SVGAGI (reference sequence). This CDR3 has 18 amino acids. CDR3 sequence: CASSPSTAWGVSYNEQFF.

V usage is TRBV29-1 and J usage is TRBJ1-1; TCRdb picks TRBD1, but there is no DNA to check that call. This CDR3 is built from 12 residues. Germline-derived CDR1 and CDR2 are SQVTM and ANQGSEA. This CDR3 reads CSVGQVNTEAFF. The full variable domain, completed using reference TRBV29-1 and TRBJ1-1, is SAVISQKPSRDICQRGTSLTIQCQVDSQVTMMFWYRQQPGQSLTLIATANQGSEATYESGFVIDKFPISRPNLTFSTLTVSNMSPEDSSIYLCSVGQVNTEAFFGQGTRLTVV.

V usage is TRBV7-6 and J usage is TRBJ1-1; TCRdb gives TRBD1 as the D gene, but with no DNA this cannot be confirmed. CDR3 length equals 19 residues. The germline V gene has CDR1 SGHVS and CDR2 FNYEAQ. CDR3 loop: CASSSQTFQQGAMNTEAFF.

The chain employs TRBV6-5 and TRBJ2-7; with no DNA, the TCRdb D assignment of TRBD2 cannot be verified. The CDR3 spans 15 residues. The germline V gene has CDR1 MNHEY and CDR2 SVGAGI. CDR3 region: CASTLISGGPYEQYF.

The chain links TRBV7-2 to TRBJ2-7; TCRdb calls TRBD1, which cannot be checked without DNA. The CDR3 contains 15 residues. In germline, CDR1 is SGHTA, CDR2 FQGNSA. CDR3 in amino acids: CASSSWGTGVYEQYF.

V gene TRBV20-1 combines with J gene TRBJ2-3; TCRdb selects TRBD2, and the lack of DNA leaves this call unchecked. Germline lookup yields CDR1 DFQATT and CDR2 SNEGSKA (reference sequence). The CDR3 is 15 residues long. This CDR3 is CSARVAGAGTDTQYF.

This chain uses TRBV7-6 with TRBJ2-1; there is no DNA to check the TCRdb D call of TRBD2. Germline V gene lookup returns CDR1 SGHVS and CDR2 FNYEAQ. The CDR3 is made up of 16 amino acids. This CDR3 is CASSHPKLGPSDEQFF. Variable domain in full (rest from reference TRBV7-6 and TRBJ2-1): GAGVSQSPRYKVTKRGQDVALRCDPISGHVSLYWYRQALGQGPEFLTYFNYEAQQDKSGLPNDRFSAERPEGSISTLTIQRTEQRDSAMYRCASSHPKLGPSDEQFFGPGTRLTVL.

The rearrangement joins TRBV12-5 to TRBJ2-5. The CDR3 loop spans 13 amino acids. CDR1 and CDR2 from the germline V gene are LGHNT and FRNRAP. This CDR3 is CASGLGRQETQYF.

V gene TRBV20-1 combines with J gene TRBJ2-1; TCRdb's D call of TRBD2 is untestable without DNA. Germline CDR1 reads DFQATT; CDR2 reads SNEGSKA (reference sequence). The CDR3 covers 16 residues. The CDR3 loop is CSASPGLAGPYNEQFF.

This chain's CDR3 is CASSLAGSVDNEQFF. This chain connects TRBV7-9 to TRBJ2-1; the TCRdb call, TRBD2, lacks DNA for checking. From germline, CDR1 is SEHNR and CDR2 FQNEAQ (reference sequence). The CDR3 has 15 amino acids.

This chain uses TRBV4-1 with TRBJ2-2; there is no DNA to check the TCRdb D call of TRBD1. The CDR3 spans 15 residues. The germline gives CDR1 MGHRA, CDR2 YSYEKL. CDR3 in amino acids: CASSQAGLDTGELFF.